This T cell receptor (beta chain) was captured in a study of cytomegalovirus exposure and HLA in healthy donors. With 60 Vbeta and 13 Jbeta primers, the PCR was carried out. Libraries were prepared by immunoSEQ multiplex PCR; TCRdb keeps only in-frame clonotypes and omits some of them. Of 150,000 to 200,000 clones listed, about 80% are singletons. In regard to this clone: The antigen remains undetermined.

CDR3 length: 16 amino acids. From germline, CDR1 is SGHAT and CDR2 FQNNGV. The V and J ends lost 2 bases and 4 bases respectively, with 18 bases between them. The study's findings and limits: There were some V segments, including TRBV6-2 and TRBV6-3, excluded as indistinguishable.

The sample was PBMCs. The source of this sequence is a girl aged 5-17 years in good health and CMV-seropositive. V gene TRBV11-2 combines with J gene TRBJ2-7; D may be TRBD2 (5 bases). For the CDR3, the DNA is TGTGCCAGCAGCTTAAGGAGCGGTCGTATCACATACGAGCAGTACTTC. It specifies CASSLRSGRITYEQYF. The whole variable domain, filled in from reference TRBV11-2 and TRBJ2-7, reads EAGVAQSPRYKIIEKRQSVAFWCNPISGHATLYWYQQILGQGPKLLIQFQNNGVVDDSQLPKDRFSAERLKGVDSTLKIQPAKLEDSAVYLCASSLRSGRITYEQYFGPGTRLTVT.